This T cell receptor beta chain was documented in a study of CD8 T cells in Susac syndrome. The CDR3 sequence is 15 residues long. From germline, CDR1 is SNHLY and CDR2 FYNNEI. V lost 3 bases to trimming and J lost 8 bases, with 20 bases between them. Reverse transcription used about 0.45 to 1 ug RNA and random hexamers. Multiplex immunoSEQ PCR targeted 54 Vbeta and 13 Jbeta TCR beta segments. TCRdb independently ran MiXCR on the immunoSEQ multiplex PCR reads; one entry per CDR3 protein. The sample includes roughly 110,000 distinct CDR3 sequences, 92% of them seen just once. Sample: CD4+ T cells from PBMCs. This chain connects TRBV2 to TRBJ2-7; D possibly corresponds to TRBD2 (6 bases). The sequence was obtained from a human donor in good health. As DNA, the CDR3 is TGTGCCAGCAGTGAGATGGAGGGAGGAATGGGCAAGCAGTACTTC. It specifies CASSEMEGGMGKQYF.